The 31 T cell receptor beta chains listed next were all sequenced from one sample in a study of cytomegalovirus exposure and HLA in healthy donors. PCR involved 60 Vbeta and 13 Jbeta primers. Some clones are missing from TCRdb's copy, which holds only in-frame ones; the method was immunoSEQ multiplex PCR. The table lists 90,000 to 120,000 clones, 70% to 85% of them singletons. Material: PBMCs. The receptors stem from a woman aged 18 to 35 in good health and CMV-seropositive.

V and J are TRBV5-5 and TRBJ2-7, with 10 bases that match TRBD2. Unmatched junction bases numbered 3, after V lost 3 bases and J lost 6 bases. This CDR3 has 13 residues. The germline gives CDR1 SGHKS, CDR2 YYEKEE (reference sequence). The CDR3 here is CASSSSGSGEQYF. In DNA, the CDR3 is TGTGCCAGCAGCTCTAGCGGGAGCGGCGAGCAGTACTTC.

The V call is TRBV11-2, the J call TRBJ2-3; 10 positions agree with TRBD1. This CDR3 contains 15 residues. Germline CDR1 SGHAT, CDR2 FQNNGV. The V gene end was trimmed by 5 bases and the J gene end by 7 bases; junction bases not matched to a gene: 9. CDR3 DNA: TGTGCCAGCAGCCCCGGGACAGGGGCGCAGTATACGCAGTATTTT. Translated, it gives CASSPGTGAQYTQYF.

The chain recombines TRBV7-6 with TRBJ2-5, with 11 nucleotides matching TRBD2. With 0 bases clipped from V and 2 bases from J, the junction kept 2 bases outside the gene matches. Per the germline V gene, CDR1 is SGHVS and CDR2 is FNYEAQ. This CDR3 comprises 16 residues. In DNA form, the CDR3 reads TGTGCCAGCAGCTTAGCAGTAGCGGGAGGGCAAGAGACCCAGTACTTC. Encoded protein: CASSLAVAGGQETQYF.

The J gene is TRBJ1-2, the V gene TRBV30; 12 positions agree with TRBD1. The CDR3 contains 17 residues. Germline assignment: CDR1 GTSNPN and CDR2 SVGIG (reference sequence). J lost 0 bases, V lost 3 bases, and 8 bases had no gene match. The CDR3 sequence: CAWRGTGGFSSNYGYTF. The CDR3 nucleotides read TGTGCCTGGAGAGGGACAGGGGGCTTTTCATCTAACTATGGCTACACCTTC.

This chain uses TRBV6-1 with TRBJ2-1; perhaps TRBD2 as D (5 bases). This CDR3 has 15 amino acids. The germline V gene has CDR1 MNHNS and CDR2 SASEGT. The ends were cut back, 1 base at V and 1 base at J, with 8 bases in the middle. The CDR3 loop is CASSEGRMSYNEQFF. The CDR3 nucleotides read TGTGCCAGCAGTGAAGGGAGGATGTCCTACAATGAGCAGTTCTTC.

The CDR3 region is CAISRGDSNQPQHF. In nucleotides, the CDR3 is TGTGCCATCAGCCGGGGGGATAGCAATCAGCCCCAGCATTTT. The rearrangement links TRBV10-3 to TRBJ1-5; possibly TRBD1 for D (5 bases). Germline CDR1 and CDR2: ENHRY and SYGVKD. Trimming took off 6 bases at V and 0 bases at J, with 9 bases between the two ends. CDR3 size: 14 residues.

The chain links TRBV10-3 to TRBJ2-6; D possibly corresponds to TRBD2 (6 bases). V was clipped by 5 bases and J by 2 bases, with 10 bases between them. The germline gives CDR1 ENHRY, CDR2 SYGVKD. The CDR3 has 15 residues. For the CDR3, the DNA is TGTGCCATCAGTCTCGGGGAGGCTGGGGCCAACGTCCTGACTTTC. Protein: CAISLGEAGANVLTF.

V and J are TRBV7-8 and TRBJ2-1; TRBD2 is a possible D gene (6 bases). CDR3 length equals 15 residues. CDR1 is SGHVS, CDR2 FQNEAQ, per germline. V lost 1 base to trimming and J lost 3 bases, with 10 bases between them. The CDR3 nucleotides are TGTGCCAGCAGCTTAGAGGCGGGGATCTACAATGAGCAGTTCTTC. Translating gives CASSLEAGIYNEQFF. The variable domain in full, completed from reference TRBV7-8 and TRBJ2-1, reads GAGVSQSPRYKVAKRGQDVALRCDPISGHVSLFWYQQALGQGPEFLTYFQNEAQLDKSGLPSDRFFAERPEGSVSTLKIQRTQQEDSAVYLCASSLEAGIYNEQFFGPGTRLTVL.

V and J are TRBV10-3 and TRBJ1-2; TRBD1 might be the D (6 bases). V was trimmed by 0 bases and J by 3 bases, leaving 8 bases between them. The CDR3 has 14 residues. Germline CDR1 is ENHRY and CDR2 is SYGVKD. The CDR3: CAISESTGYYGYTF. The CDR3 DNA sequence: TGTGCCATCAGTGAGTCGACAGGATACTATGGCTACACCTTC.

The CDR3 DNA is TGTGCCAGCAGCTTAGAAGTAGGAGTAGGCAGCACTGGGGCCAACGTCCTGACTTTC. Translating gives CASSLEVGVGSTGANVLTF. The chain joins TRBV7-8 to TRBJ2-6; D not resolved. CDR1 SGHVS and CDR2 FQNEAQ come from the germline V gene. This CDR3 has 19 amino acids. Trimming pared 1 base from V and 2 bases from J, leaving 18 bases between.

The J gene is TRBJ2-3, the V gene TRBV6-5; D ambiguous. CDR1 and CDR2 (germline): MNHEY, SVGAGI. The CDR3 is made up of 11 amino acids. Trimming stripped 5 bases from V and 4 bases from J, with 4 bases between. The CDR3 protein is CASSQSDTQYF. CDR3 DNA sequence: TGTGCCAGCAGTCAGTCAGATACGCAGTATTTT.

The chain employs TRBV5-6 and TRBJ2-2, with no clear D. Trimming stripped 2 bases from V and 2 bases from J, with 10 bases between. The CDR3 covers 15 residues. Per germline, CDR1 SGHDT and CDR2 YYEEEE. In nucleotides, the CDR3 is TGTGCCAGCAGCTTCGTACTAACTAACACCGGGGAGCTGTTTTTT. It yields the protein CASSFVLTNTGELFF.

The chain carries TRBV5-4 and TRBJ2-1; 9 bases map to TRBD2. V dropped 7 bases and J dropped 6; count of bases not matched to a gene: 17. This CDR3 contains 17 residues. Germline V gives CDR1 SGHNT, CDR2 YYREEE (reference sequence). In nucleotides, the CDR3 is TGTGCCAGCCCCCCCACCCCGACTAGCGGACCACTCAATGAGCAGTTCTTC. This encodes CASPPTPTSGPLNEQFF.

The gene calls are TRBV27 and TRBJ2-1, with 8 bases matching TRBD2. V shed 6 bases, J shed 4 bases, and the junction held 2 bases outside the gene matches. The V gene's germline CDR1 is MNHEY and CDR2 SMNVEV (reference sequence). CDR3 length: 13 residues. CDR3 coding DNA: TGTGCCAGCAGACTAGCGGCATACAATGAGCAGTTCTTC. Protein product: CASRLAAYNEQFF.

J is TRBJ2-3 and V is TRBV5-1, with 15 bases aligning to TRBD2. The CDR3 spans 16 residues. The germline V gene encodes CDR1 SGHRS and CDR2 YFSETQ. With 0 bases clipped from V and 4 bases from J, the junction kept 0 bases outside the gene matches. The CDR3 spells CASSLGTSGGADTQYF. CDR3 coding DNA: TGCGCCAGCAGCTTGGGGACTAGCGGGGGGGCAGATACGCAGTATTTT.

With respect to this clone: An end of the junction differs from the germline gene, which may be a read error. In DNA form, the CDR3 reads TGTGCTAGCAGCTCGGGACTAGCCTCCTACAATGAGCAGTTCTTC. Translating it yields CASSSGLASYNEQFF. The chain has TRBV7-7 and TRBJ2-1, with 9 bases matching TRBD2. The CDR3 is 15 amino acids. Germline lookup yields CDR1 SSHAT and CDR2 FNYEAQ (reference sequence).

The chain carries TRBV4-2 and TRBJ2-5; D unresolved. From germline, CDR1 is LGHNA and CDR2 YNFKEQ. V gave up 3 bases and J gave up 0 bases, with 5 bases separating them. CDR3 size: 13 residues. CDR3 in DNA: TGTGCCAGCAGCCAGGAGTACCAAGAGACCCAGTACTTC. This translates into CASSQEYQETQYF.

This clone turned up a few times. The V gene is TRBV9, the J gene TRBJ1-5, with D unresolved. CDR3 size: 13 residues. V lost 4 bases to trimming and J lost 0 bases, with 5 bases between them. Germline V gene sequence: CDR1 SGDLS, CDR2 YYNGEE. CDR3: CASSSYSNQPQHF. CDR3 DNA: TGTGCCAGCAGCTCGTATAGCAATCAGCCCCAGCATTTT.

There are a few counts of this clone. The chain employs TRBV10-2 and TRBJ2-1; D is ambiguous. Trimming removed 10 bases from V and 0 bases from J, with 7 bases in between. Germline V gene data show CDR1 as WSHSY and CDR2 as SAAADI. This CDR3 contains 12 residues. The CDR3 protein is CATSYSYNEQFF. CDR3 nucleotide sequence: TGCGCCACTTCTTACTCCTACAATGAGCAGTTCTTC.

In its sample, this clone was seen a few times. CDR3 sequence (DNA): TGTGCCAGCTCACCACCCCAAACTAGCGGGATCGACAATGAGCAGTTCTTC. Translated: CASSPPQTSGIDNEQFF. This chain joins TRBV18 and TRBJ2-1; 10 nucleotides match TRBD2. Looked up from germline, CDR1 is KGHSH and CDR2 is LQKENI. The CDR3 is 17 residues long. J lost 5 bases, V lost 0 bases, and 7 bases had no gene match.

The V gene is TRBV29-1, the J gene TRBJ2-5; 11 nucleotides line up with TRBD1. V shed 6 bases, J shed 0 bases, and the junction held 6 bases outside the gene matches. The CDR3 totals 15 residues. CDR1 is SQVTM and CDR2 is ANQGSEA in the germline V gene. DNA for the CDR3: TGCAGCGTGGAGGGGGACAGGGGGTACCAAGAGACCCAGTACTTC. Translated, it gives CSVEGDRGYQETQYF.

The rearrangement links TRBV30 to TRBJ2-1; 7 bases are shared with TRBD2. V shed 4 bases and J 3 bases; nucleotides not matched to a gene: 3. Germline V gene sequence: CDR1 GTSNPN, CDR2 SVGIG (reference sequence). The CDR3 sequence is 13 residues long. CDR3 bases: TGTGCCTGGACGACGGGAGGCTACAATGAGCAGTTCTTC. As protein: CAWTTGGYNEQFF.

This clone was found once. Here the CDR3 DNA reads TGTGCCAGCAGAGACAGGGCAAAAGAGACCCAGTACTTC. Translating it yields CASRDRAKETQYF. V and J are TRBV6-1 and TRBJ2-5, with 7 bases identical to TRBD1. After removal of 6 bases from V and 3 bases from J, the junction contained 4 bases not matched to a gene. Germline V gene lookup returns CDR1 MNHNS and CDR2 SASEGT. CDR3 length: 13 residues.

The chain joins TRBV25-1 to TRBJ2-7, with D possibly matching TRBD2 (6 bases). Germline CDR1 and CDR2: MGHDK and SYGVNS. The CDR3 has 13 amino acids. Trimming stripped 6 bases from V and 4 bases from J, with 13 bases between. Here the CDR3 reads CASSGGLKYEQYF. For the CDR3, the DNA is TGTGCCAGCAGCGGAGGACTAAAGTACGAGCAGTACTTC.

CDR3 sequence (DNA): TGTGCCAGCCTAATAGCACCTACCTTAAATCAGCCCCAGCATTTT. Translation: CASLIAPTLNQPQHF. The chain joins TRBV6-1 to TRBJ1-5, with unresolved D. Between the trimmed V and J ends, which lost 8 bases and 4 bases, there was a span of 18 bases. CDR1 and CDR2 (germline): MNHNS, SASEGT. CDR3 size: 15 residues.

This chain uses TRBV5-8 with TRBJ2-1; 16 positions agree with TRBD2. J was trimmed by 0 bases and V by 3 bases; bases with no gene match: 3. CDR1 and CDR2 (germline): SGHTS, YDEGEE. The CDR3 contains 18 residues. The chain's CDR3 is CASSSGLAGGLSYNEQFF. The CDR3 DNA sequence: TGTGCCAGCAGCTCGGGACTAGCGGGAGGGCTCTCCTACAATGAGCAGTTCTTC.

The gene calls are TRBV25-1 and TRBJ2-7; D unresolved. V shed 1 base and J shed 0 bases, with 10 bases lying between them. The germline V gene has CDR1 MGHDK and CDR2 SYGVNS. This CDR3 comprises 15 residues. The CDR3: CASSELTYGSYEQYF. CDR3 nucleotides: TGTGCCAGCAGTGAATTGACTTACGGCTCCTACGAGCAGTACTTC.

The chain couples TRBV12-5 to TRBJ2-1; 8 bases are a match to TRBD2. After removal of 1 base from V and 4 bases from J, the junction contained 3 bases not matched to a gene. The CDR3 is made up of 15 amino acids. Germline values: CDR1 LGHNT, CDR2 FRNRAP. CDR3 DNA: TGTGCTAGTGGTTTGGGGCTAGCGGGTTACAATGAGCAGTTCTTC. Translated, it gives CASGLGLAGYNEQFF.

The chain uses TRBV6-5 and TRBJ2-2, with 7 positions matching TRBD1. The germline gives CDR1 MNHEY, CDR2 SVGAGI. Trimming removed 6 bases from V and 1 base from J; junction bases left unmatched: 2. There are 14 residues in the CDR3. In DNA form, the CDR3 reads TGTGCCAGCAGCCGACAGGGGAACACCGGGGAGCTGTTTTTT. Residues: CASSRQGNTGELFF.

This chain links TRBV19 with TRBJ2-1; a possible D gene is TRBD2 (6 bases). CDR1 LNHDA and CDR2 SQIVND come from the germline V gene (reference sequence). The CDR3 is 15 residues long. Trimming cost V 3 bases and J 0 bases, with 9 bases left between them. The CDR3 loop is CASSIPGGSYNEQFF. The CDR3 nucleotides are TGTGCCAGTAGTATCCCCGGGGGCTCCTACAATGAGCAGTTCTTC. Based on the CDR3 plus reference TRBV19 and TRBJ2-1, the full variable domain is DGGITQSPKYLFRKEGQNVTLSCEQNLNHDAMYWYRQDPGQGLRLIYYSQIVNDFQKGDIAEGYSVSREKKESFPLTVTSAQKNPTAFYLCASSIPGGSYNEQFFGPGTRLTVL.

The rearrangement joins TRBV28 to TRBJ1-2; unclear D gene. Germline CDR1 reads MDHEN; CDR2 reads SYDVKM. Trimming removed 5 bases at V and 4 bases at J, with 14 bases between. The CDR3 consists of 14 residues. CDR3 protein: CASSPNSRSYGYTF. The DNA for the CDR3 is TGTGCCAGCAGTCCCAATAGCCGGAGCTATGGCTACACCTTC.